This entry lists 15 T cell receptor beta chains sequenced from one sample in a study of T-cell reconstitution after alpha-beta-depleted transplantation in children. The authors prepared the TCRbeta library with unique molecular identifiers. TCRdb processed the PCR reads anew with MiXCR; each CDR3 protein has one entry. The sample carries 700,000 to 950,000 distinct CDR3 sequences, roughly 15% recorded once. The source material was PBMCs, mostly from graft donor cells, sampled 360 days after TCRalphabeta/CD19-depleted stem cell transplant. All receptors derive from a male patient aged 10-17 years who had a stem cell transplant for acute lymphoblastic leukemia, so the T cells may come from the graft donor.

The chain recombines TRBV5-1 with TRBJ2-4; D is undetermined. Per the germline V gene, CDR1 is SGHRS and CDR2 is YFSETQ. CDR3 length: 16 residues. V gave up 0 bases and J gave up 1 base, with 11 bases separating them. In DNA, the CDR3 is TGCGCCAGCAGCTTGGGGAGAGCCCTTGCCAAAAACATTCAGTACTTC. Encoded protein: CASSLGRALAKNIQYF. Full variable domain (missing parts from reference TRBV5-1 and TRBJ2-4): KAGVTQTPRYLIKTRGQQVTLSCSPISGHRSVSWYQQTPGQGLQFLFEYFSETQRNKGNFPGRFSGRQFSNSRSEMNVSTLELGDSALYLCASSLGRALAKNIQYFGAGTRLSVL.

The V gene is TRBV27, the J gene TRBJ2-1; a possible D gene is TRBD1 (6 bases). V was cut by 5 bases and J by 7 bases, with 24 bases left in between. The V gene's germline CDR1 is MNHEY and CDR2 SMNVEV (reference sequence). This CDR3 contains 17 residues. CDR3 protein: CASSPLPQGIWNNEQFF. The DNA for the CDR3 is TGTGCCAGCAGTCCTCTACCACAGGGCATCTGGAATAATGAGCAGTTCTTC.

This clonotype was detected a few times. The rearrangement joins TRBV4-1 to TRBJ1-1; a possible D gene is TRBD1 (5 bases). In germline, CDR1 is MGHRA, CDR2 YSYEKL. Trimming removed 0 bases from V and 10 bases from J, with 15 bases in between. The CDR3 runs to 14 residues. The CDR3 reads CASSQETGGFGAFF. CDR3 DNA sequence: TGCGCCAGCAGCCAAGAAACCGGGGGGTTCGGAGCTTTCTTT.

This clonotype was observed a handful of times. The chain links TRBV3-1 to TRBJ2-5; 11 positions match TRBD2. V was clipped by 3 bases and J by 4 bases; unmatched bases: 13. This CDR3 comprises 18 residues. Germline lookup yields CDR1 LGHDT and CDR2 YNNKEL (reference sequence). CDR3 DNA: TGTGCCAGCAGCCATATCCCGGGACTAGCGGACGGGGGAGAGACCCAGTACTTC. Residues: CASSHIPGLADGGETQYF.

V gene TRBV7-6 combines with J gene TRBJ2-2; D is unresolved. The CDR3 consists of 15 residues. Trimming took 5 bases from V and 5 from J, leaving 15 bases between them. Germline CDR1 SGHVS, CDR2 FNYEAQ. The CDR3 DNA reads TGTGCCAGCAGCCCAATTCATAGCCTTACCGGGGAGCTGTTTTTT. Protein: CASSPIHSLTGELFF.

This clonotype was picked up a small number of times. The V and J genes are TRBV12-3 or TRBV12-4 and TRBJ2-1; 7 bases align to TRBD2. The CDR3 consists of 17 residues. The junction had 13 bases not matched to a gene; V was cut back by 5 bases and J by 3 bases. The CDR3 reads CASSPLRVAGLYNEQFF. CDR3 DNA sequence: TGTGCCAGCAGTCCGTTGAGGGTAGCGGGCCTCTACAATGAGCAGTTCTTC.

This clonotype has more than one count but fewer than ten. This chain links TRBV20-1 with TRBJ2-7, with D perhaps matching TRBD2 (6 bases). Germline V gene lookup returns CDR1 DFQATT and CDR2 SNEGSKA (reference sequence). V was clipped by 1 base and J by 6 bases, with 19 bases between them. The CDR3 covers 15 residues. The CDR3 DNA follows: TGCAGTGCTAGAGTACCGGGACTCCAGACGGGCGAGCAGTACTTC. Protein product: CSARVPGLQTGEQYF.

V usage is TRBV20-1 and J usage is TRBJ2-1, with D hard to call. Germline V gives CDR1 DFQATT, CDR2 SNEGSKA (reference sequence). The CDR3 sequence is 12 residues long. Between the trimmed V and J ends, which lost 6 bases and 9 bases, there was a span of 15 bases. The CDR3 here is CSASKRWVEQFF. The CDR3 coding sequence is TGCAGTGCCTCTAAGAGATGGGTTGAGCAGTTCTTC.

This chain joins TRBV7-9 and TRBJ1-2; 7 bases agree with TRBD1. The J segment lost 2 bases and the V segment lost 0 bases, leaving 3 bases of the junction unmatched. In germline, CDR1 is SEHNR, CDR2 FQNEAQ (reference sequence). The CDR3 is 15 residues long. The CDR3 reads CASSLAQTGNYGYTF. The CDR3 coding sequence is TGTGCCAGCAGCTTAGCGCAGACAGGGAACTATGGCTACACCTTC.

In its sample, this clonotype was seen a few times. The rearrangement uses TRBV20-1 and TRBJ2-7; D is possibly TRBD1 (5 bases). Trimming removed 1 base at V and 2 bases at J, with 18 bases between. The CDR3 totals 16 residues. Germline V gives CDR1 DFQATT, CDR2 SNEGSKA (reference sequence). For the CDR3, the DNA is TGCAGTGCTAGAGCCCGAGCTAGGGGCTTAACCTACGAGCAGTACTTC. It encodes CSARARARGLTYEQYF.

The sample holds many counts of this clonotype. The chain joins TRBV7-9 to TRBJ2-7; D ambiguous. The CDR3 loop spans 13 amino acids. Germline V CDR1 and CDR2: SEHNR, FQNEAQ (reference sequence). The V gene lost 6 bases and the J gene lost 1 base, with 10 bases spanning the gap. DNA for the CDR3: TGTGCCAGCAGTCTCCAGGCATCCTACGAGCAGTACTTC. Translated: CASSLQASYEQYF.

This clonotype has just a few counts. This chain joins TRBV12-3 or TRBV12-4 and TRBJ2-5, with 7 bases fitting TRBD2. This CDR3 region has 16 residues. The junction had 13 bases not matched to a gene; V was cut back by 5 bases and J by 4 bases. The CDR3 here is CASSPYTAGSGETQYF. In DNA form, the CDR3 reads TGTGCCAGCAGTCCATATACAGCGGGATCGGGAGAGACCCAGTACTTC.

On this clonotype itself: A read error is possible here, since a much larger clone lies one base away. The rearrangement links TRBV6-4 to TRBJ2-7, with D maybe TRBD2 (5 bases). This CDR3 has 14 residues. The V and J ends lost 2 bases and 5 bases respectively, with 13 bases between them. Germline V lookup: CDR1 MRHNA, CDR2 SNTAGT. CDR3 nucleotides: TGTGCCAGCAGTGACCATTGGGAGAGGGACGAGCAGTACTTC. It yields the protein CASSDHWERDEQYF.

This clonotype came up a few times. This chain connects TRBV3-1 to TRBJ2-7; 8 nucleotides match TRBD1. The J segment lost 3 bases and the V segment lost 0 bases, leaving 4 bases of the junction unmatched. CDR1 and CDR2 from the germline V gene are LGHDT and YNNKEL (reference sequence). This CDR3 has 15 amino acids. The CDR3 is CASSQEDGQGYEQYF. DNA for the CDR3: TGTGCCAGCAGCCAAGAAGATGGACAGGGCTACGAGCAGTACTTC.

This clonotype has just a few counts. The chain joins TRBV29-1 to TRBJ1-1; 11 nucleotides line up with TRBD1. The CDR3 is 17 amino acids. V shed 2 bases and J 0 bases; nucleotides not matched to a gene: 8. Germline lookup yields CDR1 SQVTM and CDR2 ANQGSEA. The CDR3 loop is CSVEPRDRGILNTEAFF. In DNA form, the CDR3 reads TGCAGCGTTGAACCCCGGGACAGGGGGATTTTGAACACTGAAGCTTTCTTT.